This T cell receptor (beta chain) was captured in a study of blood T cell repertoires in COVID-19. About the research overall: Specimens from acute and convalescent COVID-19 originated in the United States, Italy and Spain. PBMCs, B-cell-depleted T cells, or T cells were the source of the cDNA or gDNA that made up the material.

Libraries were prepared by immunoSEQ multiplex PCR; TCRdb keeps only in-frame clonotypes and omits some of them. This sample carries approximately 170,000 clones, approximately 85% of them seen once, and the ten largest clones take approximately 1.1%. The CDR3 spans 14 residues. The germline V gene has CDR1 SGHTA and CDR2 FQGNSA. V lost 4 bases, J lost 4 bases, and 11 bases lay in between. The sample consisted of peripheral blood. The chain links TRBV7-2 to TRBJ1-3, with a weak D call TRBD1 (6 bases). The sequence derives from a man between 60 and 75 years old who had recovered from COVID-19. The CDR3 nucleotides read TGTGCCAGCAGCTCTGGGGGCACCGGAAACACCATATATTTT. It is translated as CASSSGGTGNTIYF.